The 13 T cell receptor beta chains below all came from one sample that was sequenced in a study of high-grade serous ovarian cancer treatment subgroups. Tumor samples were obtained before definitive surgery or chemotherapy. Generated by immunoSEQ multiplex PCR, the TCRdb table keeps only in-frame clones and is missing some. The sample shows fewer than 3,500 clones, about four fifths of them seen only once. The sample was tumor tissue. The receptors shown here come from a human donor with high-grade serous ovarian cancer.

The chain combines TRBV27 with TRBJ2-7; the match to TRBD1 covers 8 bases. The V segment lost 5 bases and the J segment 3 bases; nucleotides outside the gene matches: 6. There are 14 residues in the CDR3. The germline V gene encodes CDR1 MNHEY and CDR2 SMNVEV (reference sequence). CDR3 sequence: CASSPETGGYEQYF. In DNA, the CDR3 is TGTGCCAGCAGTCCCGAAACAGGGGGCTACGAGCAGTACTTC.

The chain recombines TRBV27 with TRBJ2-7; a weak D match, TRBD2 (7 bases). This CDR3 has 16 amino acids. V was trimmed by 2 bases and J by 5 bases, leaving 19 bases between them. In germline, CDR1 is MNHEY, CDR2 SMNVEV (reference sequence). In nucleotides, the CDR3 is TGTGCCAGCAGTTTAGGGGGGGGGCCTTACACCCACGAGCAGTACTTC. Translation gives CASSLGGGPYTHEQYF.

This clone has a handful of counts. The chain joins TRBV9 to TRBJ2-7; 7 bases line up with TRBD2. The germline CDR1 and CDR2 sequences are SGDLS and YYNGEE. CDR3 length equals 15 residues. The V segment lost 3 bases and the J segment 3 bases; nucleotides outside the gene matches: 9. CDR3 protein: CASSAAGGRVYEQYF. The CDR3 DNA sequence: TGTGCCAGCAGCGCCGCTGGGGGGAGGGTCTACGAGCAGTACTTC.

V and J are TRBV6-5 and TRBJ2-7; D is possibly TRBD1 (7 bases). There are 14 residues in the CDR3. The germline V gene encodes CDR1 MNHEY and CDR2 SVGAGI. V was pared by 2 bases and J by 2 bases, with 10 bases between. CDR3 bases: TGTGCCAGCAGTTACCAGGGGGGCCCCTACGAGCAGTACTTC. It encodes CASSYQGGPYEQYF.

V and J are TRBV28 and TRBJ1-5, with a possible D match to TRBD1 (6 bases). CDR3 length equals 13 residues. CDR1 MDHEN and CDR2 SYDVKM come from the germline V gene. Trimming removed 8 bases at V and 3 bases at J, with 11 bases between. DNA for the CDR3: TGTGCCAGCCAAGACAGGACCAATCAGCCCCAGCATTTT. It encodes CASQDRTNQPQHF.

The chain combines TRBV6-1 with TRBJ2-7; D perhaps matches TRBD2 (7 bases). The CDR3 loop spans 14 amino acids. V was clipped by 3 bases and J by 6 bases, with 15 bases between them. Germline CDR1 reads MNHNS; CDR2 reads SASEGT. CDR3 protein: CASSDMRGPGEQYF. The CDR3 bases are TGTGCCAGCAGTGACATGCGGGGGCCGGGCGAGCAGTACTTC.

The chain combines TRBV6-5 with TRBJ2-7, with 10 bases lining up with TRBD1. J was trimmed by 0 bases and V by 6 bases; bases with no gene match: 5. The CDR3 runs to 15 residues. Per germline, CDR1 MNHEY and CDR2 SVGAGI. CDR3 protein: CASRPGTGVSYEQYF. The CDR3 DNA follows: TGTGCCAGCAGACCCGGGACAGGGGTCTCCTACGAGCAGTACTTC.

The chain has TRBV30 and TRBJ1-6; D ambiguous. The V gene's germline CDR1 is GTSNPN and CDR2 SVGIG (reference sequence). V shed 3 bases and J shed 9 bases, with 9 bases lying between them. The length of the CDR3 is 12 residues. The CDR3 DNA is TGTGCCTGGAGCGGCGGTGCTTCACCCCTCCACTTT. It yields the protein CAWSGGASPLHF.

This chain links TRBV11-2 with TRBJ1-2; D is possibly TRBD1 (5 bases). This CDR3 comprises 16 residues. Germline CDR1 reads SGHAT; CDR2 reads FQNNGV. Trimming left V 1 base short and J 4 bases short, with 16 bases between. CDR3 loop: CASSLVGTRIAYGYTF. The CDR3, as DNA: TGTGCCAGCAGCTTAGTTGGGACTCGGATCGCCTATGGCTACACCTTC.

The rearrangement joins TRBV15 to TRBJ2-1; 8 positions agree with TRBD1. This CDR3 comprises 15 residues. V lost 6 bases, J lost 2 bases, and 6 bases stayed unmatched. Germline lookup yields CDR1 LNHNV and CDR2 YYDKDF (reference sequence). The CDR3 region has the DNA TGTGCCACCAGACAGGGGGACAGGACCTACAATGAGCAGTTCTTC. Translation gives CATRQGDRTYNEQFF.

V and J are TRBV7-9 and TRBJ2-1, with 12 nucleotides matching TRBD2. There are 18 residues in the CDR3. V lost 2 bases and J lost 8; bases outside the gene matches: 13. CDR1 is SEHNR, CDR2 FQNEAQ, per germline (reference sequence). The CDR3 here is CASSLTLTSGSWGDEQFF. CDR3 DNA sequence: TGTGCCAGCAGCTTAACGCTGACTAGCGGGAGTTGGGGCGATGAGCAGTTCTTC.

This sequence joins TRBV4-1 and TRBJ1-4, with 10 bases lining up with TRBD1. Trimming at V came to 0 bases and at J to 10 bases, leaving 8 bases not matched to a gene. The germline V gene encodes CDR1 MGHRA and CDR2 YSYEKL. This CDR3 spans 16 amino acids. The chain's CDR3 is CASSQDLGTGDRKLFF. CDR3 DNA: TGCGCCAGCAGCCAAGATCTAGGGACAGGGGACCGAAAACTGTTTTTT.

This clone rates as large. The rearrangement links TRBV4-2 to TRBJ2-1; D possibly matches TRBD1 or TRBD2 (7 bases each). Germline CDR1 LGHNA, CDR2 YNFKEQ. The CDR3 contains 17 residues. V was pared by 3 bases and J by 5 bases, with 20 bases between. The CDR3 DNA reads TGTGCCAGCAGCCAGGTTGGGGGAGGGACAGAAAACAATGAGCAGTTCTTC. Its translation is CASSQVGGGTENNEQFF.